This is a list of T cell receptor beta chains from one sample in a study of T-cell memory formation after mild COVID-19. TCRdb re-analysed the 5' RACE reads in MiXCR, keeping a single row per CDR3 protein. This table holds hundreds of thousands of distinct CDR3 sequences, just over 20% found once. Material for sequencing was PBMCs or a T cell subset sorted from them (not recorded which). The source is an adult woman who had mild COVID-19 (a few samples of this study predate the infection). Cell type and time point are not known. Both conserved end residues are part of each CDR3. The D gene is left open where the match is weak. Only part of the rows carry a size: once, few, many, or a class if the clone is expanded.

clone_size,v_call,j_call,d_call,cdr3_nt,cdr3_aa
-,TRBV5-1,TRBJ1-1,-,TGCGCCAGCAGCTTAACCCCGGGACTGAGCACTGAAGCTTTCTTT,CASSLTPGLSTEAFF
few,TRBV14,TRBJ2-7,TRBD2,TGTGCCAGCAGCCAGAGGACTAGCGGGAGTCCCTCCTACGAGCAGTACTTC,CASSQRTSGSPSYEQYF
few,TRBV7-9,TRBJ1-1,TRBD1,TGTGCCAGCAGCGTAAAGGGACAGCTTGAAGCTTTCTTT,CASSVKGQLEAFF
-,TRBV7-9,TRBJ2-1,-,TGTGCCAGCAGCCTGGCGGGACAGCTTCACAATGAGCAGTTCTTC,CASSLAGQLHNEQFF
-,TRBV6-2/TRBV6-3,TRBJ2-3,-,TGTGCCAGCAGTTCAGGGTGGGACCGGGATACGCAGTATTTT,CASSSGWDRDTQYF
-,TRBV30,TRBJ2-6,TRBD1,TGTGCCTGGAGTAGGGGACAGGCACACCCCTCTGGGGCCAACGTCCTGACTTTC,CAWSRGQAHPSGANVLTF
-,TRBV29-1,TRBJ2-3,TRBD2,TGCAGCTACGGACTAGTCGACACAGATACGCAGTATTTT,CSYGLVDTDTQYF
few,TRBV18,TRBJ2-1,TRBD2,TGTGCCAGCTCACCAACTCGAGCGGGGGGTGAAGGGGAGCAGTTCTTC,CASSPTRAGGEGEQFF
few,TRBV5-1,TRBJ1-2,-,TGCGCCAGCAGCAGAGGGGCCGGAGACTATGGCTACACCTTC,CASSRGAGDYGYTF
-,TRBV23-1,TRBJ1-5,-,TGCGCCAGCGCCCACTTTCGAGATCAGCCCCAGCATTTT,CASAHFRDQPQHF
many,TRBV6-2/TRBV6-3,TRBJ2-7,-,TGTGCCAGCAGCCACTCCTACGAGCAGTACTTC,CASSHSYEQYF
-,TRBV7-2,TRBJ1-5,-,TGTGCCAGCAGCTGGGCCAGTTATAGCAATCAGCCCCAGCATTTT,CASSWASYSNQPQHF
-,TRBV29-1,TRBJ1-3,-,TGCAGCGTTGCGGGGTTCTCTGGAAACACCATATATTTT,CSVAGFSGNTIYF
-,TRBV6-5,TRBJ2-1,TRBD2,TGTGCCAGCAGTGTGGGAGGGCCAAATGAGCAGTTCTTC,CASSVGGPNEQFF
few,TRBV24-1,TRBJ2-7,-,TGTGCCACCAGTGATCCGGGAGCCCACGAGCAGTACTTC,CATSDPGAHEQYF
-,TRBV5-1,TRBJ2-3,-,TGCGCCAGCAGCCCAGGTCAGGGGCTGGTGGGAGATACGCAGTATTTT,CASSPGQGLVGDTQYF
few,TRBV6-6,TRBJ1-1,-,TGTGCCAGCACATCCGGAACTGAAGCTTTCTTT,CASTSGTEAFF
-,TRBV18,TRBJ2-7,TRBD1,TGTGCCAGCTCCGCCGGACAGGGGTTATCCTCCTACGAGCAGTACTTC,CASSAGQGLSSYEQYF
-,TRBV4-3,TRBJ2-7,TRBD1,TGCGCCAGCAGCCACTCCGGACAGGGGTCCTACGAGCAGTACTTC,CASSHSGQGSYEQYF
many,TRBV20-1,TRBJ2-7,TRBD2,TGCAGTGCCGACGGGACTAGCGGGGGGATGGTCTCCTACGAGCAGTACTTC,CSADGTSGGMVSYEQYF
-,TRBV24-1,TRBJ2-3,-,TGTGCCACCAGTGATCCGGGAGTAAGCACAGATACGCAGTATTTT,CATSDPGVSTDTQYF
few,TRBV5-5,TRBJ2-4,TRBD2,TGTGCCAGCAGGGCCGGGACTAGTGGGAACATTCAGTACTTC,CASRAGTSGNIQYF
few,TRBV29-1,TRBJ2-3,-,TGCAGCGCCGTCGGGAGACTCACAGATACGCAGTATTTT,CSAVGRLTDTQYF
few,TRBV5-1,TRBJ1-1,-,TGCGCCAGCAGCCTACAGGGTGGGGGAGCTTTCTTT,CASSLQGGGAFF
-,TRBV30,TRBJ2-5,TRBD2,TGTGCCACCCAACTAGCGGGGGGGCGAGAGACACAGTACTTC,CATQLAGGRETQYF
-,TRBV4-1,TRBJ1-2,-,TGCGCCAGCAGCCAAGAATGGAGGGGGAGCTATGGCTACACCTTC,CASSQEWRGSYGYTF
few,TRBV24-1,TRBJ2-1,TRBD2,TGTGCCACCAGTGATTTGGCCAGCGGGGGGTCCTACAATGAGCAGTTCTTC,CATSDLASGGSYNEQFF
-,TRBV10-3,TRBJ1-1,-,TGTGCCATCTGGGTCGGGACGGCGAACACTGAAGCTTTCTTT,CAIWVGTANTEAFF
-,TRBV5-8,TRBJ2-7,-,TGTGCCAGCAGCTTCTTCGGCTACGTCCACGAGCAGTACTTC,CASSFFGYVHEQYF
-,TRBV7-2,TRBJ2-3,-,TGTGCCAGCAGCTTAGAGCGGAGCCTCACAGATACGCAGTATTTT,CASSLERSLTDTQYF
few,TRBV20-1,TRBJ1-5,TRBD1,TGCAGTGCTAGAGGGGCACAGGGGGATCAGCCCCAGCATTTT,CSARGAQGDQPQHF
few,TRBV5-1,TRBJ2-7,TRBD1,TGCGCCAGCAAGCTAACCGGGACAGGGCCCTACGAGCAGTACTTC,CASKLTGTGPYEQYF
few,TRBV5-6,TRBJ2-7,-,TGTGCCAGCAGCTGGGACCGGGACGGAAGCTCCTACGAGCAGTACTTC,CASSWDRDGSSYEQYF
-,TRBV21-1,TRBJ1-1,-,TGTGCCAGCAGCATTGCACCCCCGGGGACTGAAGCTTTCTTT,CASSIAPPGTEAFF
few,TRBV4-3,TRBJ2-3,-,TGCGCCAGCAGCCAAGAGGCTAGCGAAGCTAGCACAGATACGCAGTATTTT,CASSQEASEASTDTQYF
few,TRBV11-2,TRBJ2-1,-,TGTGCCAGCAGCGGGTTTGTGGGAGGTATTGAGCAGTTCTTC,CASSGFVGGIEQFF
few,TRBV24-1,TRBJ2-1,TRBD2,TGTGCCACCAGTGACCCTACTTGGACTAGCGGCAATGAGCAGTTCTTC,CATSDPTWTSGNEQFF
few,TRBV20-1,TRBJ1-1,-,TGCAGTGCCCCCGACGGGTACACTGAAGCTTTCTTT,CSAPDGYTEAFF
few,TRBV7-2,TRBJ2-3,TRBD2,TGTGCCAGCAGCTTACAAGGCGGGAGTATCACAGATACGCAGTATTTT,CASSLQGGSITDTQYF
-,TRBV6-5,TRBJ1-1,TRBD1,TGTGCCAGCACTCCGGGACAGGGGAATGGGAACACTGAAGCTTTCTTT,CASTPGQGNGNTEAFF
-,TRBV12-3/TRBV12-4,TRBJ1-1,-,TGTGCCAGCAGTTTCGGGGGATGGACTGAAGCTTTCTTT,CASSFGGWTEAFF
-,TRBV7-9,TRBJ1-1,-,TGTGCCAGCAGCTCGGACTCCGCGGCCACTGAAGCTTTCTTT,CASSSDSAATEAFF
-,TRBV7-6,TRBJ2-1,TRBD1,TGTGCCAGCAGCTCACGCGACCCTAAACAGGGGGCGAACTATGAGCAGTTCTTC,CASSSRDPKQGANYEQFF
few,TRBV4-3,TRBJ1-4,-,TGCGCCAGCAGCCAAGACAGGCAGTACAATGAAAAACTGTTTTTT,CASSQDRQYNEKLFF
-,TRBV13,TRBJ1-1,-,TGTGCCAGCAGCTTGGCAGGGGTTGGGCAGACTGAAGCTTTCTTT,CASSLAGVGQTEAFF
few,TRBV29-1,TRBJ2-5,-,TGCAGCGCCGCAGGGGACACCCAAGAGACCCAGTACTTC,CSAAGDTQETQYF
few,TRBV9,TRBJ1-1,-,TGTGCCAGCAGCGAAAGACAGACATACACTGAAGCTTTCTTT,CASSERQTYTEAFF
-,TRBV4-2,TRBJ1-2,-,TGTGCCAGCAGCCAAGAGACCCGAGGGTATGGCTACACCTTC,CASSQETRGYGYTF
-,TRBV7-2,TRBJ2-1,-,TGTGCCAGCAGCTTAGAGCTAGCGAACAATGAGCAGTTCTTC,CASSLELANNEQFF
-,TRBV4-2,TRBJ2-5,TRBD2,TGTGCCAGCAGCCAAGAGAGTTCACGAGGCGGGAGATTACAGACCCAGTACTTC,CASSQESSRGGRLQTQYF
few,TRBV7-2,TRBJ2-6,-,TGTGCCAGCAGCGTGGTGGTGGGTGCCGGGGCCAACGTCCTGACTTTC,CASSVVVGAGANVLTF
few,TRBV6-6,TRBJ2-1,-,TGTGCCAGCAGCCTACTCAACGGGGTAAATGAGCAGTTCTTC,CASSLLNGVNEQFF
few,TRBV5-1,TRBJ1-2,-,TGCGCCAGCAGCTTGGCACGGGAGTATGGTGGCTACACCTTC,CASSLAREYGGYTF